This T cell receptor (beta chain) was sequenced during a study of T cell responses to AZD1222 COVID-19 vaccine. Findings and caveats of the study: Only a handful of people who got AZD1222 tested seropositive at baseline. The reported proportion of spike-specific TCRs targeting unmutated variant regions was nearly half. Dominant CD4 TCR responses targeted spike regions 160-218 and 743-854. Two doses of AZD1222 preceded a rise in Spike-specific TCR breadth and depth.

Details on this clone: The target antigen is unknown.

Method: immunoSEQ multiplex PCR; TCRdb's copy keeps in-frame clones and lacks some. The specimen's table records 150,000 or so clones. The CDR3 loop spans 14 amino acids. Germline lookup yields CDR1 LNHNV and CDR2 YYDKDF (reference sequence). Trimming took 0 bases from V and 0 from J, leaving 3 bases between them. The sequence derives from an adult in good health. This chain uses TRBV15 with TRBJ1-3; no clear D gene. Specimen: peripheral blood. CDR3: CATSRDPSGNTIYF. In DNA form, the CDR3 reads TGTGCCACCAGCAGAGATCCCTCTGGAAACACCATATATTTT. The full variable domain, in which reference TRBV15 and TRBJ1-3 provide the parts outside the CDR3, is DAMVIQNPRYQVTQFGKPVTLSCSQTLNHNVMYWYQQKSSQAPKLLFHYYDKDFNNEADTPDNFQSRRPNTSFCFLDIRSPGLGDTAMYLCATSRDPSGNTIYFGEGSWLTVV.